This T cell receptor (beta chain) came from a study of CD8+CD57+ T cells in acquired aplastic anemia. Whole-study context: Yields of DNA that came from sorted CD4+ and CD8+ cells averaged roughly 3.2 ug.

TCR beta VDJ and CDR3 profiles were obtained from a genomic DNA template. TCRdb re-derived calls from the reads in MiXCR, one entry per CDR3 protein. In the table there are 120,000 or so distinct CDR3 sequences, approximately 40% of which are singletons. Whoever was chosen for sequencing had shown CD8+CD57+ cell expansion by flow cytometry. In all patients, the disease was severe acquired aplastic anemia. At blood sampling, none of the patients had yet received therapy. J lost 4 bases, V lost 10 bases, and 7 bases had no gene match. Germline V CDR1 and CDR2: SNHLY, FYNNEI. The CDR3 consists of 13 residues. To note about this clonotype: As yet, its antigen is unknown. Since the CDR3 does not end with the conserved phenylalanine or tryptophan, this likely comes from a read error.

Notes on the study in general: About 29 CD8+ CDR3 sequences occurred in both the patients and the controls.

The V and J genes are TRBV2 and TRBJ1-1, with 9 positions matching TRBD1. The clonotype originates from a human donor with aplastic anemia. The sequencing input was sorted CD4+, CD8+, or CD8+CD57+ T cells (not recorded which) from PBMCs. Written as DNA, the CDR3 is TGTGCCAACGGGACAGGGATGAGCACTGAAGCTTTCTCT. This gives the protein CANGTGMSTEAFS.